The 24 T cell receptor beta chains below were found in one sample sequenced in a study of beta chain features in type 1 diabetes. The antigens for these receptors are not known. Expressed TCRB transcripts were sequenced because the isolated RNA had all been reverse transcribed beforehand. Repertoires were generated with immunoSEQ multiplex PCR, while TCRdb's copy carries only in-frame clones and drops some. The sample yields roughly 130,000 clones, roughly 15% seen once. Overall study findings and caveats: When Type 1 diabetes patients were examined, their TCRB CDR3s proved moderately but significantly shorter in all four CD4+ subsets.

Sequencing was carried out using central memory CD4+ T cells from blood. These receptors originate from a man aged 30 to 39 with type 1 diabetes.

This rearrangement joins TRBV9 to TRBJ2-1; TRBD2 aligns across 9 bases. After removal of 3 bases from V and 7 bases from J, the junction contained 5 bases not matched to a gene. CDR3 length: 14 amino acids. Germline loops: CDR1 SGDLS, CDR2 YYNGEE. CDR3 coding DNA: TGTGCCAGCAGCGCCCAGCGGGGGGAGAATGAGCAGTTCTTC. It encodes CASSAQRGENEQFF.

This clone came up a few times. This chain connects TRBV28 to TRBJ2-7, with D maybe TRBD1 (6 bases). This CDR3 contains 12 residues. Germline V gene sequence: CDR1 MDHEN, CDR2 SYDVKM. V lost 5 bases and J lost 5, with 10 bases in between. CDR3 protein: CASSRRDNEQYF. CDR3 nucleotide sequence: TGTGCCAGCAGTCGTCGGGACAACGAGCAGTACTTC.

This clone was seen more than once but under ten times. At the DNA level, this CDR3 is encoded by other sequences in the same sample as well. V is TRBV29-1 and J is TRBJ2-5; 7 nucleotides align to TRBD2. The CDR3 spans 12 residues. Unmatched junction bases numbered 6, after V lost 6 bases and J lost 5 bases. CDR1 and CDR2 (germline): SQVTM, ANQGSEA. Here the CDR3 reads CSVGGGSETQYF. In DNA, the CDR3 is TGCAGCGTGGGGGGAGGGTCGGAGACCCAGTACTTC.

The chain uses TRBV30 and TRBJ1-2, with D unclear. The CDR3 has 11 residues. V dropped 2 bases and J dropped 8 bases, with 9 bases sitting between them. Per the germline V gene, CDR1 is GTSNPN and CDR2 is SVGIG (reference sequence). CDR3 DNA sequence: TGTGCCTGGAGTATCTCAGGAGGCTACACCTTC. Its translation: CAWSISGGYTF.

The CDR3 DNA is TGTGCCACGGACAGGGAGGGGTACGAGCAGTACTTC. This translates into CATDREGYEQYF. This rearrangement joins TRBV6-1 to TRBJ2-7; D perhaps matches TRBD1 (8 bases). The V end lost 10 bases, the J end lost 4 bases, and 14 bases lay between the germline ends. Germline assignment: CDR1 MNHNS and CDR2 SASEGT. The CDR3 loop spans 12 amino acids.

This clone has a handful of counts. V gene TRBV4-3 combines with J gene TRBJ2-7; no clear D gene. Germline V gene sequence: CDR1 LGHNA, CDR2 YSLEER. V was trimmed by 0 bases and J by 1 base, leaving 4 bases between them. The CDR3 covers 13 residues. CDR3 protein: CASSQERSYEQYF. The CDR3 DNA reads TGCGCCAGCAGCCAAGAGCGTTCCTACGAGCAGTACTTC.

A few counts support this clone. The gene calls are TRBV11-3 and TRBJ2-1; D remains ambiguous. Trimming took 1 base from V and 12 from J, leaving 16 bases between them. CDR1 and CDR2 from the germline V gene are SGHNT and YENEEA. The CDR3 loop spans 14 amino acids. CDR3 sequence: CASSLGEKGWVQFF. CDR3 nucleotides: TGTGCCAGCAGCTTAGGTGAGAAAGGCTGGGTGCAGTTCTTC.

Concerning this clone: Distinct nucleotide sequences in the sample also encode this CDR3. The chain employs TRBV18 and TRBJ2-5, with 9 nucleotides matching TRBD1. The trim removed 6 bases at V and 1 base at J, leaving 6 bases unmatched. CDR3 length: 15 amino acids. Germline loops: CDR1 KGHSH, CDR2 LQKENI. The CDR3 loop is CASSPGTGLQETQYF. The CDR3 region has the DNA TGTGCCAGCTCCCCTGGGACAGGGCTCCAAGAGACCCAGTACTTC.

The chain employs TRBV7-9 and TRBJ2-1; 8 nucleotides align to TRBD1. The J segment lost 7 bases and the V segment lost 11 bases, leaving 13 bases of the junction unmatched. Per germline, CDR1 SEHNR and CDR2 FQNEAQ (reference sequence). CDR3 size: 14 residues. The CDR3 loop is CAGKTGGSMNEQFF. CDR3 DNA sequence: TGTGCCGGAAAAACAGGGGGTTCTATGAATGAGCAGTTCTTC.

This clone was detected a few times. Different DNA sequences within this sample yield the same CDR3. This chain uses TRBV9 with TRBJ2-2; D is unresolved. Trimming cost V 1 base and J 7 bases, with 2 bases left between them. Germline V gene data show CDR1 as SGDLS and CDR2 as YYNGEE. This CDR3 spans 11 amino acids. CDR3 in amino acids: CASSVNGELFF. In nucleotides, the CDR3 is TGTGCCAGCAGCGTAAACGGGGAGCTGTTTTTT.

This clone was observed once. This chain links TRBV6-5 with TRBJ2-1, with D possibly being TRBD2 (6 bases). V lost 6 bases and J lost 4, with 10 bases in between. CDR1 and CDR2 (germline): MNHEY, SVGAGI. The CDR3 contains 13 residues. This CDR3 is CASSAAGYNEQFF. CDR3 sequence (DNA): TGTGCCAGCAGCGCCGCGGGGTACAATGAGCAGTTCTTC.

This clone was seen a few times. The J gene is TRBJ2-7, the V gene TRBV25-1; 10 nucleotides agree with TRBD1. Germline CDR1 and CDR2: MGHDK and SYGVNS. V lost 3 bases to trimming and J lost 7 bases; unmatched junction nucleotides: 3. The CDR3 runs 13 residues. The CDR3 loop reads CASSDRDRGEQYF. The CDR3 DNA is TGTGCCAGCAGTGACCGGGACAGGGGAGAGCAGTACTTC.

CDR3 residues: CASSERAGVAGELFF. DNA for the CDR3: TGCGCCAGCAGCGAAAGAGCGGGGGTCGCCGGGGAGCTGTTTTTT. The chain uses TRBV5-1 and TRBJ2-2; 8 bases match TRBD2. The CDR3 sequence is 15 residues long. The trim removed 4 bases at V and 6 bases at J, leaving 8 bases unmatched. In germline, CDR1 is SGHRS, CDR2 YFSETQ.

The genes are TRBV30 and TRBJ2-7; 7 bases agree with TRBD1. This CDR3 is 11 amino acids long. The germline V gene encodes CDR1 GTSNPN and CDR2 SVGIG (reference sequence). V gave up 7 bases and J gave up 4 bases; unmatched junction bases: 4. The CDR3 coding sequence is TGTGCCTTGGGACAGCTGTACGAGCAGTACTTC. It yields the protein CALGQLYEQYF. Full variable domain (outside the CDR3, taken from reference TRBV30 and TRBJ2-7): SQTIHQWPATLVQPVGSPLSLECTVEGTSNPNLYWYRQAAGRGLQLLFYSVGIGQISSEVPQNLSASRPQDRQFILSSKKLLLSDSGFYLCALGQLYEQYFGPGTRLTVT.

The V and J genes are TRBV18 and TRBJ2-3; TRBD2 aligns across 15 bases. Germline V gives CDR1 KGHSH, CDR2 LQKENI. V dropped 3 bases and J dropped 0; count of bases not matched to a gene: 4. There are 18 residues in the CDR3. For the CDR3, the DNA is TGTGCCAGCTCACCGCCGGGACTAGCGGGAGGAAGCACAGATACGCAGTATTTT. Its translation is CASSPPGLAGGSTDTQYF.

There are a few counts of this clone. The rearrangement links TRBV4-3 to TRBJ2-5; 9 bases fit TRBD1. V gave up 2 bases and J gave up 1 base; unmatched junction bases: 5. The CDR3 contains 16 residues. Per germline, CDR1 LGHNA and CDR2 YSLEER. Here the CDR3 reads CASSQLLGQGQETQYF. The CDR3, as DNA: TGCGCCAGCAGCCAACTCTTGGGACAGGGCCAAGAGACCCAGTACTTC.

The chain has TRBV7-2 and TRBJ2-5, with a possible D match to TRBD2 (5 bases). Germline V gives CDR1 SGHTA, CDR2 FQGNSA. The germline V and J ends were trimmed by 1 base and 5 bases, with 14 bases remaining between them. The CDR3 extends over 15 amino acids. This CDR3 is CASSLGRPGGETQYF. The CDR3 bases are TGTGCCAGCAGCTTAGGCCGACCGGGCGGGGAGACCCAGTACTTC.

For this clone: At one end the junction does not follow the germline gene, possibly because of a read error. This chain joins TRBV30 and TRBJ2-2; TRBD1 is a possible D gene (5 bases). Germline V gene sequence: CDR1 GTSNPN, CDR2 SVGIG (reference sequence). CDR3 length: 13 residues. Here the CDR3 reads CAWRAWGTRELFF. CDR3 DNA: TGTGCCTGGAGAGCGTGGGGCACCCGGGAGCTGTTTTTT.

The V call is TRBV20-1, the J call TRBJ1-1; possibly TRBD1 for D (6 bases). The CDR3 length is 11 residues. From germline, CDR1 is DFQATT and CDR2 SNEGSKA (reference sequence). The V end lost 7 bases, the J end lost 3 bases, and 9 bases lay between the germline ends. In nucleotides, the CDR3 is TGCAGTGTTCAGGGGTACACTGAAGCTTTCTTT. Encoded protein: CSVQGYTEAFF.

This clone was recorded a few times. The CDR3 coding sequence is TGTGCCAGCAGCGAGGGGACAGGGGGAGCCTACGAGCAGTACTTC. This sequence encodes CASSEGTGGAYEQYF. The V call is TRBV9, the J call TRBJ2-7; 11 bases map to TRBD1. There are 15 residues in the CDR3. From germline, CDR1 is SGDLS and CDR2 YYNGEE. The trim removed 3 bases at V and 2 bases at J, leaving 4 bases unmatched.

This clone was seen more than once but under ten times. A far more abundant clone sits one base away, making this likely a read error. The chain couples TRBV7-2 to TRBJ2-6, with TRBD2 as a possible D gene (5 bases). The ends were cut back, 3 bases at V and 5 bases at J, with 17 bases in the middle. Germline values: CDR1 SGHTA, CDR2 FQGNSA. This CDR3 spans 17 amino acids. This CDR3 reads CASSFAPSRARANVLTF. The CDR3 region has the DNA TGTGCCAGCAGCTTCGCGCCTTCGAGGGCTCGGGCCAACGTCCTGACTTTC.

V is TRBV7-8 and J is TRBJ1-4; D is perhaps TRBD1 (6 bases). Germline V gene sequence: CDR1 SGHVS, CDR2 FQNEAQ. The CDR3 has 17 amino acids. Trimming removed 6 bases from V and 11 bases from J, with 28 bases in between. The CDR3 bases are TGTGCCAGCAGTTCCCACCTTAGGACAGCGAGCCTGGGGAAACTGTTTTTT. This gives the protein CASSSHLRTASLGKLFF.

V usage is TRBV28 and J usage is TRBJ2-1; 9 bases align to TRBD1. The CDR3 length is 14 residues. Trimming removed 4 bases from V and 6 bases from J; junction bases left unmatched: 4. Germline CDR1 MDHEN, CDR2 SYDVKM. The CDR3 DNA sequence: TGTGCCAGCAGTTCGGGACAGGGTTTCAATGAGCAGTTCTTC. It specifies CASSSGQGFNEQFF.

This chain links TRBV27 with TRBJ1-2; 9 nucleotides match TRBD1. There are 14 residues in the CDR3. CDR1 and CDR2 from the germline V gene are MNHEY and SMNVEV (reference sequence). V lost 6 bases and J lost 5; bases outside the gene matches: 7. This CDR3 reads CASRLQGAGYGYTF. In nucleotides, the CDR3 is TGTGCCAGCAGACTACAGGGGGCAGGGTATGGCTACACCTTC.